Listed here is a single T cell receptor beta chain. Each subset's genomic DNA was shared equally among a number of immunoSEQ plates. The protocol was immunoSEQ multiplex PCR, while the TCRdb copy is restricted to in-frame clones and leaves out a portion. In the table there are 400,000 to 600,000 clones, about 85% of which are singletons. The CDR3 runs to 15 residues. CDR1 is MNHEY and CDR2 is SVGAGI in the germline V gene. The germline V and J ends were trimmed by 3 bases and 1 base, with 7 bases remaining between them. The data stem from a study of shared clonotypes between healthy human individuals.

The V gene is TRBV6-5, the J gene TRBJ2-6; no clear D. The receptor was derived from a woman aged 35 to 49 in good health. Some clones in this sample may be carry-over from other donors' samples. Specimen: PBMCs. The DNA for the CDR3 is TGTGCCAGCAGTTATGTGGGGTCTGGGGCCAACGTCCTGACTTTC. It specifies CASSYVGSGANVLTF.